This T cell receptor beta chain was sequenced in a study of cytomegalovirus exposure and HLA in healthy donors. Background on the study: Approximately 180 million T cells yielded 90 million to 130 million unique TCR beta sequences, as an earlier analysis found. Early release data held some 80 million unique TCRs from HLA-typed donors.

PCR involved 60 Vbeta and 13 Jbeta primers. Sequencing used immunoSEQ multiplex PCR; TCRdb keeps in-frame clones, though not all of them. The sample holds fewer than 200,000 clones, about 83% seen once. The study, taken as a whole, reports: A later analysis found that most CMV-associated TCR beta chains appeared HLA-restricted.

This clone was seen a handful of times. Its antigen remains unknown. The CDR3 extends over 18 amino acids. This sequence was found in a man in his forties or fifties in good health and CMV-seropositive. The rearrangement links TRBV21-1 to TRBJ1-2; the D call TRBD1 from the table was never checked on the DNA. TRBV21-1 is shown as a pseudogene. The sequenced material came from PBMCs. CDR3 in DNA: TGTGCCAGCAGCAAAGAGCGGGACAGGGGGGGGGCTAACTATGGCTACACCTTC. Protein sequence: CASSKERDRGGANYGYTF.